This TCR beta chain was identified in a study of cytomegalovirus exposure and HLA in healthy donors. The wider study: According to later analysis, the same platform produced the 120 validation and about 630 first-cohort repertoires.

The CDR3 has 17 residues. CDR1 is GTSNPN and CDR2 is SVGIG in the germline V gene (reference sequence). The V segment lost 3 bases and the J segment 6 bases; nucleotides outside the gene matches: 18. Generated by immunoSEQ multiplex PCR, the TCRdb table keeps only in-frame clones and is missing some. There are 85,000 to 90,000 clones in the sample; roughly 96% occur only once, and 0.6% to 0.85% lies in the top ten. Source material: PBMCs. The sequence was collected from a man between 18 and 35 years old in good health and CMV-seronegative. The rearrangement links TRBV30 to TRBJ2-3, with 7 bases lining up with TRBD2. The CDR3 protein is CAWRANGGGGSSDTQYF. CDR3 coding DNA: TGTGCCTGGAGGGCCAACGGAGGTGGCGGGAGTTCCGATACGCAGTATTTT.